This T cell receptor beta chain was found in a study of relationships among human T cell subsets (dated by TCRdb to the early 2010s). Regarding the research as a whole: Eight distinct blood T cell populations were sequenced: pan T, CD8 cytotoxic, regulatory, Th1, Th2, naive plus transitional, activated and memory cells. Study-level results and caveats: The bead-based sorting was unable to rule out the presence of a CD4+CD8+ double-positive population. Substantial CDR3 sharing among Th1, Th2 and regulatory T cells was interpreted as suggesting stochastic cell fate choices. T cell counts went unrecorded for a couple of pan T samples, which were processed alongside pan B cells. No statistically significant differences in V, D and J usage, CDR3 length or N-nucleotide additions were observed among the seven subsets. Over 50% of CD8+ cytotoxic sequences belonged to clones with over 100 reads, whereas regulatory and Th2 subsets showed few such clones.

The germline V gene supplies CDR1 KGHSY and CDR2 FQNENV. The CDR3 sequence holds 12 residues, the cysteine and phenylalanine included. CDR3 DNA is the only sequence kept; it has 36 bases, read in frame from the first base. A distance of 14 bases separates the germline ends of V and J, which lose 4 bases and 13 bases respectively. Libraries were constructed by multiplex PCR. Sequenced using a 454 GS FLX. Semiquantitative ARM-PCR was used to amplify the TCR alpha and beta CDR3 regions from mRNA. ARM-PCR used tagged nested gene-specific primers, after which communal superprimers carried out exponential amplification. Before the first-round PCR products went through the second amplification round, exonuclease was used to remove the nested primers. The amplicons were sequenced on the 454 platform, which can rapidly sequence millions of DNA fragments without cloning bias. A read counted as effective if the read could be mapped to both V and J germline segments. The paper's processing steps were these. IRmap was used to assign reads to germline V, D and J segments, and IRmap relies on pyromap, a Smith-Waterman modification adapted to 454 sequencing errors. D-beta assignments were filtered using cutoffs set at the 99th percentile of alignment scores from simulated random sequences. The CDR3 was taken to be the amino acids lying between the conserved V-segment Y[YFLI]C motif and the J-segment [FW]GXGT motif. Repertoire diversity was estimated with a compound Poisson process model previously applied to large-scale EST data. A procedure for detecting cross-contamination was used to argue that the shared CDR3s did not come from sample contamination. TCRdb reprocessed the public reads (quality trimming at Q25 with fastp, clone calling with MiXCR) and kept in-frame beta chains. Each entry merges the rows of one CDR3 protein and shows their most common DNA and genes. TCRdb's processing, not the authors', yielded these V and J calls. This sample is represented by approximately 15,000 distinct CDR3 sequences; roughly 64% of them were singletons. Of the sample, under 40% is held by the ten largest clones.

Miltenyi superparamagnetic beads coated with subset-specific monoclonal antibodies were used for isolation of the T cell subsets. All T cell populations were isolated from peripheral blood. Ficoll separation of whole blood yielded mononuclear cells, and anti-CD14 microbeads were then used to deplete the monocytes. Isolated cell populations were immediately resuspended in RNAprotect reagent. CD3+ T cells in general were included in the pan T sample. Comment on this clonotype: Its antigen target is currently unknown. No base quality values were provided; no much bigger clone lies one nucleotide off.

This clonotype was obtained from a man aged 40-55 years in good health. The sequencing sample was made of total T cells sorted from blood. The cell subset or site label corresponds to: CD3+ T cells in general. The rearrangement combines TRBV16 with TRBJ1-5; matching of 6 bases hints at TRBD1 as the D gene. The DNA reads as follows: TGTGCCAGCAGCCCCACAAACAGGGAGCAGCATTTT. It encodes CASSPTNREQHF. The variable domain in full, with residues beyond the CDR3 obtained from the reference TRBV16 and TRBJ1-5 genes, is GEEVAQTPKHLVRGEGQKAKLYCAPIKGHSYVFWYQQVLKNEFKFLISFQNENVFDETGMPKERFSAKCLPNSPCSLEIQATKLEDSAVYFCASSPTNREQHFGDGTRLSIL.